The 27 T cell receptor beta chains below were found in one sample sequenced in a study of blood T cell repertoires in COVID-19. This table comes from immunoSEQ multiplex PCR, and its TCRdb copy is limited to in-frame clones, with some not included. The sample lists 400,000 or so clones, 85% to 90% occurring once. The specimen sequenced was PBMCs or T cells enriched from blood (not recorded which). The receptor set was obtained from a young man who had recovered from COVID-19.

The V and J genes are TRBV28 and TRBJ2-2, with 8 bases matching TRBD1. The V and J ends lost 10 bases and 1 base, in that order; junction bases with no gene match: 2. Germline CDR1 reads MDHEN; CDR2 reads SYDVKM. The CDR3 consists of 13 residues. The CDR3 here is CAIGTGNTGELFF. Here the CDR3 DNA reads TGTGCCATCGGGACAGGGAACACCGGGGAGCTGTTTTTT.

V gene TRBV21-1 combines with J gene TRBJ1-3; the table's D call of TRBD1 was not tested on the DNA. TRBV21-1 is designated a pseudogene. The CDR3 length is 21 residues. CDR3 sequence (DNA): TGTGCCAGCAGCAAACGTCCAGGGGACCTAGGAAAGGCCAGGGTCAGAAACACCATATATTTT. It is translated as CASSKRPGDLGKARVRNTIYF.

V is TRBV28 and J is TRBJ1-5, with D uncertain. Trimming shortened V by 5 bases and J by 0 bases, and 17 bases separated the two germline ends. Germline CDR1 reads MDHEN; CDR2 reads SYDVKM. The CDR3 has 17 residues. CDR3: CASSGFEPRDSNQPQHF. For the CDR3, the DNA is TGTGCCAGCAGTGGCTTCGAGCCGCGGGATAGCAATCAGCCCCAGCATTTT. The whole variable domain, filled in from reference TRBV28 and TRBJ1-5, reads DVKVTQSSRYLVKRTGEKVFLECVQDMDHENMFWYRQDPGLGLRLIYFSYDVKMKEKGDIPEGYSVSREKKERFSLILESASTNQTSMYLCASSGFEPRDSNQPQHFGDGTRLSIL.

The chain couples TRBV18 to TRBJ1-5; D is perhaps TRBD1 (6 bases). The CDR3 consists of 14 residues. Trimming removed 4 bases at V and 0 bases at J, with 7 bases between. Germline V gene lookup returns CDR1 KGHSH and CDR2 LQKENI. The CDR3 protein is CASSRTVSNQPQHF. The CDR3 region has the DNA TGTGCCAGCTCACGGACAGTTAGCAATCAGCCCCAGCATTTT.

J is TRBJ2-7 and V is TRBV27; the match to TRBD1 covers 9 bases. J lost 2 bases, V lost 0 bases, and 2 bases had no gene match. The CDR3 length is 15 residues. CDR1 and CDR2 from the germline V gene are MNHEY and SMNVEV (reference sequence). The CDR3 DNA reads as TGTGCCAGCAGTTTATCGGGACAGGGACCCTACGAGCAGTACTTC. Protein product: CASSLSGQGPYEQYF.

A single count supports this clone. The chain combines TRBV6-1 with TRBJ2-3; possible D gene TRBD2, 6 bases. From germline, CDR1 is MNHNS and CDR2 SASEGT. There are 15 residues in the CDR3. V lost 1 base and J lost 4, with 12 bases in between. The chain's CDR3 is CASSEEVGGSDTQYF. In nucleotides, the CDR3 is TGTGCCAGCAGTGAAGAGGTCGGGGGTTCAGATACGCAGTATTTT.

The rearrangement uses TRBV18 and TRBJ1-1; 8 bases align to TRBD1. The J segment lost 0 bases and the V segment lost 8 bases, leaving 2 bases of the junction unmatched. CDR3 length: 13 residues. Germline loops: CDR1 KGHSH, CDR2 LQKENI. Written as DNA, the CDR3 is TGTGCCAGCCGGACAGGGTTGAACACTGAAGCTTTCTTT. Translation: CASRTGLNTEAFF.

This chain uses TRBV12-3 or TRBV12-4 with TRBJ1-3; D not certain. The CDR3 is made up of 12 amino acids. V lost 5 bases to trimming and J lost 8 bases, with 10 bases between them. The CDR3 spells CASSRQSHTIYF. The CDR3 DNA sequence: TGTGCCAGCAGTAGACAATCCCACACCATATATTTT.

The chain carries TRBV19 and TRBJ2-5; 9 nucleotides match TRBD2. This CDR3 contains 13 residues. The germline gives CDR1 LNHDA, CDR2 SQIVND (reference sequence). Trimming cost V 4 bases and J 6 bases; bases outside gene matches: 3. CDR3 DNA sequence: TGTGCCAGTAGTACTAGCGGGAAAAAGACCCAGTACTTC. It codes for CASSTSGKKTQYF.

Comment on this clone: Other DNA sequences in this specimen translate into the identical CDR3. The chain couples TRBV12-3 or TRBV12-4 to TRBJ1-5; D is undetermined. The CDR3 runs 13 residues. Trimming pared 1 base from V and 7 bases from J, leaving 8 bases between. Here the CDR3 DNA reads TGTGCCAGCAGTTTAGAAGCGGGACAGCCCCAGCATTTT. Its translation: CASSLEAGQPQHF.

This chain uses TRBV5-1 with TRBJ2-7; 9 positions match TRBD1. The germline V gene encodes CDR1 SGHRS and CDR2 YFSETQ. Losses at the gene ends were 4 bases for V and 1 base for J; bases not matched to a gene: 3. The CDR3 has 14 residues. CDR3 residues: CASSPGTGSYEQYF. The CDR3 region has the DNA TGCGCCAGCAGCCCCGGGACAGGGTCCTACGAGCAGTACTTC. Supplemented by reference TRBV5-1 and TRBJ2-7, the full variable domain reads KAGVTQTPRYLIKTRGQQVTLSCSPISGHRSVSWYQQTPGQGLQFLFEYFSETQRNKGNFPGRFSGRQFSNSRSEMNVSTLELGDSALYLCASSPGTGSYEQYFGPGTRLTVT.

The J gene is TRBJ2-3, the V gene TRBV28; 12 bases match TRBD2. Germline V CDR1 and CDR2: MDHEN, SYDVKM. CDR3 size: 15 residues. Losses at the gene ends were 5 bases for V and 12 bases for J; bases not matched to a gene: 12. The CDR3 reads CASSRSLAGGPNQYF. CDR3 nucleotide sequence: TGTGCCAGCAGTCGCAGCCTAGCGGGAGGGCCGAATCAGTATTTT. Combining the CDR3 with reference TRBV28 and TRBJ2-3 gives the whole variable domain DVKVTQSSRYLVKRTGEKVFLECVQDMDHENMFWYRQDPGLGLRLIYFSYDVKMKEKGDIPEGYSVSREKKERFSLILESASTNQTSMYLCASSRSLAGGPNQYFGPGTRLTVL.

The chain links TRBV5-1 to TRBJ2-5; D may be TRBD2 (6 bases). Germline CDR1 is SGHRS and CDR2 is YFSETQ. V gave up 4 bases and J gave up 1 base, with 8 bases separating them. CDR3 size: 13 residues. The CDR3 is CASSISGQETQYF. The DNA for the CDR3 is TGCGCCAGCAGCATTAGCGGCCAAGAGACCCAGTACTTC.

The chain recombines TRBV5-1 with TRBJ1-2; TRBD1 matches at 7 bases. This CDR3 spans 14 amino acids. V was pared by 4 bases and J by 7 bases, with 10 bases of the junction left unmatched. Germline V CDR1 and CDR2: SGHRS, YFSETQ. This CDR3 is CASSPLWDSGGYTF. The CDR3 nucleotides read TGCGCCAGCAGCCCGCTTTGGGACAGCGGTGGCTACACCTTC.

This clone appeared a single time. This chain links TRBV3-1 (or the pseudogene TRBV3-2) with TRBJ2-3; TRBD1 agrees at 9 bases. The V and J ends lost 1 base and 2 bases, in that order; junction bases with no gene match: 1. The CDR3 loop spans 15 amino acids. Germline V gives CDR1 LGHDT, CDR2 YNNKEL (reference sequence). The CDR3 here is CASSQGDRVTDTQYF. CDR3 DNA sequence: TGTGCCAGCAGCCAAGGGGACAGGGTCACAGATACGCAGTATTTT.

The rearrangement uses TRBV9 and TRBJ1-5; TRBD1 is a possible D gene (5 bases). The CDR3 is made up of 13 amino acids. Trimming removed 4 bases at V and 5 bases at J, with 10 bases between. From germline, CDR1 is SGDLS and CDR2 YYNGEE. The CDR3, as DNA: TGTGCCAGCAGCCTACGGGGGGATCAGCCCCAGCATTTT. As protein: CASSLRGDQPQHF. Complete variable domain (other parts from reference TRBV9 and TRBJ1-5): DSGVTQTPKHLITATGQRVTLRCSPRSGDLSVYWYQQSLDQGLQFLIQYYNGEERAKGNILERFSAQQFPDLHSELNLSSLELGDSALYFCASSLRGDQPQHFGDGTRLSIL.

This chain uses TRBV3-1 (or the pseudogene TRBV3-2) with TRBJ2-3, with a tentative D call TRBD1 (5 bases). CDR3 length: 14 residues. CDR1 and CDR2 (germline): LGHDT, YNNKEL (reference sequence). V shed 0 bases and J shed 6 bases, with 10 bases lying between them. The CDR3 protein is CASSQDRARDTQYF. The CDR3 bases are TGTGCCAGCAGCCAAGACAGGGCCCGTGATACGCAGTATTTT.

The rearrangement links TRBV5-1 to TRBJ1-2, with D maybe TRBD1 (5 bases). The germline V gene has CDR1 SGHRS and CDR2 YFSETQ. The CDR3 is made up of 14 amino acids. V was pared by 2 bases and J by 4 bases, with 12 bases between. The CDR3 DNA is TGCGCCAGCAGCTTAGAACAGGAGTCCTATGGCTACACCTTC. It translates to CASSLEQESYGYTF.

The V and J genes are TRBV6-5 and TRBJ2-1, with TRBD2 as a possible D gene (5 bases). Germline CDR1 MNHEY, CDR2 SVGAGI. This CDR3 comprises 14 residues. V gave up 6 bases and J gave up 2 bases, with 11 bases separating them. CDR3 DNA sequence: TGTGCCAGCAGGGCGGGCATAACCTACAATGAGCAGTTCTTC. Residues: CASRAGITYNEQFF.

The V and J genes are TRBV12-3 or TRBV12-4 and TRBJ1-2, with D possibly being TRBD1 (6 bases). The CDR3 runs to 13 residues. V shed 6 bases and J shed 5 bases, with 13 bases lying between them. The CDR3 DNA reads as TGTGCCAGCAGCTCGGCCGGACAGTATGGCTACACCTTC. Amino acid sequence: CASSSAGQYGYTF.

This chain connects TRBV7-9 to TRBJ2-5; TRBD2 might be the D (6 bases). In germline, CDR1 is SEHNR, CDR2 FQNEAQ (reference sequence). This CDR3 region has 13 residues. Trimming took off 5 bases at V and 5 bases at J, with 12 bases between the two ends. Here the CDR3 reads CASSLGLGETQYF. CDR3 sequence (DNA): TGTGCCAGCAGCCTGGGACTTGGTGAGACCCAGTACTTC.

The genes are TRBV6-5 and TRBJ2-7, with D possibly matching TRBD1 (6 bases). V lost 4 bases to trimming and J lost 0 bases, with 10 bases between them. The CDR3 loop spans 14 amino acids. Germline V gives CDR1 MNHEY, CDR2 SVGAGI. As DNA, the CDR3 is TGTGCCAGCAGTTCACGGGACAACTCCTACGAGCAGTACTTC. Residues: CASSSRDNSYEQYF.

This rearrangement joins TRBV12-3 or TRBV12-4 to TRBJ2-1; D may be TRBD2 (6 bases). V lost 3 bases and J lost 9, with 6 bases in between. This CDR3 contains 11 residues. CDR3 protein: CASSFGGEQFF. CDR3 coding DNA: TGTGCCAGCAGTTTCGGGGGTGAGCAGTTCTTC.

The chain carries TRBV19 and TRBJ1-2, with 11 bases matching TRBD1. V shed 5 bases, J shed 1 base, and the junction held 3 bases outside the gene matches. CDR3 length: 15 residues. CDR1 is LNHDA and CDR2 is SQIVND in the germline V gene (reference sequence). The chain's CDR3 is CASSPGTGGNYGYTF. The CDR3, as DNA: TGTGCCAGTAGTCCCGGGACAGGGGGTAACTATGGCTACACCTTC.

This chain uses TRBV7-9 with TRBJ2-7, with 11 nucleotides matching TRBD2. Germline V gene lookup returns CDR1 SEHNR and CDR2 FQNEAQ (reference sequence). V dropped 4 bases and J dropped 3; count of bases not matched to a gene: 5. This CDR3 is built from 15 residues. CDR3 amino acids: CASSSFGTSGYEQYF. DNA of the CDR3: TGTGCCAGCAGCTCCTTCGGGACTAGCGGCTACGAGCAGTACTTC. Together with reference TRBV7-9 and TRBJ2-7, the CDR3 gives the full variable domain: DTGVSQNPRHKITKRGQNVTFRCDPISEHNRLYWYRQTLGQGPEFLTYFQNEAQLEKSRLLSDRFSAERPKGSFSTLEIQRTEQGDSAMYLCASSSFGTSGYEQYFGPGTRLTVT.

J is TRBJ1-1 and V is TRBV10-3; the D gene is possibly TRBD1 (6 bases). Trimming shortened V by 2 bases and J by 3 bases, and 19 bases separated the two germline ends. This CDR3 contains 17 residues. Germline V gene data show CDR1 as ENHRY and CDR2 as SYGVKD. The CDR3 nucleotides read TGTGCCATCAGTGAGACCGGGGGGCTGGTAGTATACACTGAAGCTTTCTTT. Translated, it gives CAISETGGLVVYTEAFF.

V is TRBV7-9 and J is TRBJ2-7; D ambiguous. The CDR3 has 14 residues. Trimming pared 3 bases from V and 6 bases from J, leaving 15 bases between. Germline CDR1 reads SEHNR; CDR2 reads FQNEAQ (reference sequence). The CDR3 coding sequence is TGTGCCAGCAGCTTCTTGTGGTCCGCCGGCGAGCAGTACTTC. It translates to CASSFLWSAGEQYF.